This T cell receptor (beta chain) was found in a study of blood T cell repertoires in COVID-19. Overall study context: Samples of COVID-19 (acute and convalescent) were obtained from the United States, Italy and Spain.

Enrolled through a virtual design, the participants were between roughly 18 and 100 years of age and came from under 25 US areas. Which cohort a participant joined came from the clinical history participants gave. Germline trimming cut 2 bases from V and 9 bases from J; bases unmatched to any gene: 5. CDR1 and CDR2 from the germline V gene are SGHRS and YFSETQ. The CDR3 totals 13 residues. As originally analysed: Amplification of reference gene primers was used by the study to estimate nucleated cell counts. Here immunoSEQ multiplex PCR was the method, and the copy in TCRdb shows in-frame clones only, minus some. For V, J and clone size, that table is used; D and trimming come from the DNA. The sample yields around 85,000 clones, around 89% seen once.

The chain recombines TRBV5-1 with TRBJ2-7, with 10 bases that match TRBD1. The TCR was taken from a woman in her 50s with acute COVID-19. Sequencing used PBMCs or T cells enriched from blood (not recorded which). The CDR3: CASSFDRGQGQYF. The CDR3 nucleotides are TGCGCCAGCAGCTTCGACAGGGGGCAGGGGCAGTACTTC.